Sequencing of this T cell receptor (beta chain) was carried out in a study of cytomegalovirus exposure and HLA in healthy donors. A remark on this clone: Antigen: not known.

Study observations and caveats: The study flagged around 150 TCR beta chains as cytomegalovirus-associated. In a later analysis, V- and J-gene trimming of beta chains associated with a DCLRE1C missense variant, replicated independently. In an earlier analysis, productive rearrangement rates for most beta V segments clustered near 87% or 30%.

13 Jbeta primers and 60 Vbeta primers were used for the PCR. The table came from immunoSEQ multiplex PCR; TCRdb's copy has only in-frame clones and leaves some out. The table has a few hundred thousand clones, roughly four fifths seen once. The sample was PBMCs. This clonotype was sampled from a girl aged 10-17 years in good health and CMV-seronegative.

The CDR3 loop reads CASSGNRGPLNTEAFF. For the CDR3, the DNA is TGTGCCAGCAGTGGGAACAGGGGCCCTTTGAACACTGAAGCTTTCTTT. The V gene is TRBV25-1, the J gene TRBJ1-1; 7 positions agree with TRBD1. J lost 0 bases, V lost 4 bases, and 8 bases had no gene match. Germline V gives CDR1 MGHDK, CDR2 SYGVNS. The CDR3 runs to 16 residues.